This T cell receptor beta chain was sequenced during a study of PD-1 blockade in classical Hodgkin lymphoma. Sequencing used immunoSEQ multiplex PCR; TCRdb keeps in-frame clones, though not all of them. Of some 30,000 clones listed, approximately 68% were seen once; the top ten hold approximately 4%. Notes on the study in general: There remain no defined causes for the repertoire differences, which possibly reflect disease activity or prior therapy. Patients with a complete response exhibited baseline diversity comparable to newly diagnosed patients. CD4+ TCR diversity, unlike CD8+, climbed significantly by C4D1.

For this clone: Its antigen is not known.

Time point of the sample: cycle 4 day 1 (C4D1), after 5 to 7 weeks of nivolumab. Each patient's relapse followed autologous stem cell transplantation, and brentuximab vedotin exposure varied. Germline V CDR1 and CDR2: SGHAT, FQDESV (reference sequence). The CDR3 has 16 residues. V lost 5 bases and J lost 5; bases outside the gene matches: 9. The V gene is TRBV11-1, the J gene TRBJ1-1, with 12 bases lining up with TRBD1. The clonotype was recovered from a human donor with classical Hodgkin lymphoma. Sequencing was performed on peripheral blood mononuclear cells (PBMCs), taken before the fourth cycle of nivolumab. CDR3 sequence reads: CASSPGTGGWGTEAFF. The DNA for the CDR3 is TGTGCCAGCAGCCCCGGGACAGGGGGCTGGGGGACTGAAGCTTTCTTT.